The sequence of this T cell receptor (beta chain) was determined in a study of T-cell reconstitution after alpha-beta-depleted transplantation in children. Study-level results: Most T-cell counts and diversity one year after the transplant came from T cells that were newly produced. The high TCRbeta diversity at day 60 in some patients came from surviving recipient T cells and thymic progenitors.

Notes on this clonotype: No antigen is known for it.

The library targeted TCRbeta and was prepared with unique molecular identifiers. MiXCR, run by TCRdb on the PCR reads, gives a single entry per CDR3 protein. The sample consists of 750,000 to 950,000 distinct CDR3 sequences, less than 20% of them appearing once. V shed 7 bases and J 5 bases; nucleotides not matched to a gene: 9. This CDR3 comprises 14 residues. Germline CDR1 and CDR2: KGHSH and LQKENI. The source was PBMCs, mostly from graft donor cells, collected 360 days after TCRalphabeta/CD19-depleted stem cell transplant. V and J are TRBV18 and TRBJ1-2; TRBD1 matches at 8 bases. The receptor was derived from a male patient younger than 18 who had a stem cell transplant for acute lymphoblastic leukemia, so the T cells may come from the graft donor. CDR3 sequence: CASFKDRADYGYTF. The CDR3 coding sequence is TGTGCCAGCTTCAAGGACAGGGCTGATTATGGCTACACCTTC.